These 2 T cell receptor beta chains were sequenced from one sample in a study of technical replicates of blood from a few donors. Some clones are missing from TCRdb's copy, which holds only in-frame ones; the method was immunoSEQ multiplex PCR. The data hold around 70,000 clones, with just under 95% observed a single time. The specimen sequenced was T cells isolated from PBMCs. The receptors stem from a human donor in good health.

The chain combines TRBV2 with TRBJ2-7; unclear D gene. The CDR3 consists of 14 residues. V lost 4 bases to trimming and J lost 2 bases, with 12 bases between them. CDR1 is SNHLY and CDR2 is FYNNEI in the germline V gene. The DNA for the CDR3 is TGTGCCAGCAGTGTTTTCAGCGCAACCTACGAGCAGTACTTC. It specifies CASSVFSATYEQYF.

The chain joins TRBV30 to TRBJ2-3; 7 bases fit TRBD1. Looked up from germline, CDR1 is GTSNPN and CDR2 is SVGIG (reference sequence). CDR3 length: 14 residues. The ends lost 3 bases at V and 5 bases at J; junction bases unmatched: 8. The CDR3 bases are TGTGCCTGGAGGGTTGAAGGGGGCATAGATACGCAGTATTTT. Amino acids: CAWRVEGGIDTQYF.